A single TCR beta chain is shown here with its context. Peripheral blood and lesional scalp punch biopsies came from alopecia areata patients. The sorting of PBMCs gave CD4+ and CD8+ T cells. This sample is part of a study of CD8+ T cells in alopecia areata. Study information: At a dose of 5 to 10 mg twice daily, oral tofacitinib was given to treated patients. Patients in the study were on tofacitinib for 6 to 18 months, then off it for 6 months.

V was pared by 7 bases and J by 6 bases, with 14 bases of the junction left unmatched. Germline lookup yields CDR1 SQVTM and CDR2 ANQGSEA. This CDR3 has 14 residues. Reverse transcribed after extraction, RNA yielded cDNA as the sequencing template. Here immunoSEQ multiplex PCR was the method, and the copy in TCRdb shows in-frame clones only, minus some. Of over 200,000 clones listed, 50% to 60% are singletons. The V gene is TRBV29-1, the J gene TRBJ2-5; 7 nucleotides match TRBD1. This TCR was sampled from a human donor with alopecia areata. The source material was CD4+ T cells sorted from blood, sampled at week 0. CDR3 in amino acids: CSAFDTGVQKTQYF. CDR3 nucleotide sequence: TGCAGCGCCTTCGATACAGGGGTTCAGAAGACCCAGTACTTC.